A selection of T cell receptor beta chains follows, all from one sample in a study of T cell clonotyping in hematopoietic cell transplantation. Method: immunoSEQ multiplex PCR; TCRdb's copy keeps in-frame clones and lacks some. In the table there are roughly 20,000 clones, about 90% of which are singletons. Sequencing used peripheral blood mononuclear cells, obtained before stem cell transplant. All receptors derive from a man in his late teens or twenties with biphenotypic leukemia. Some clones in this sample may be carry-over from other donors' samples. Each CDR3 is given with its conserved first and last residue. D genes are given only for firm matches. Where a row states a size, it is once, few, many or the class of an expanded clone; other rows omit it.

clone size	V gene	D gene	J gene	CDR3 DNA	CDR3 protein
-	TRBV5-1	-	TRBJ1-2	TGCGCCAGCAGCTTGGGCGGAGGCTACACCTTC	CASSLGGGYTF
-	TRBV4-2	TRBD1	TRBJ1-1	TGTGCCAGCAGCCAAGACCCCTTGGGACAGGGGACGATGGCTTTCTTT	CASSQDPLGQGTMAFF
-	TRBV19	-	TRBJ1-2	TGTGCCAGTAATGACTATGGCTACACCTTC	CASNDYGYTF
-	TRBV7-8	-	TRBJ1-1	TGTGCCAGCAGCCCCCGTGGAGGGCAAGCTTTCTTT	CASSPRGGQAFF
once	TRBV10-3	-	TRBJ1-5	TGTGCCATCAGTGAGCCGCCAGGGCCCCAGCATTTT	CAISEPPGPQHF
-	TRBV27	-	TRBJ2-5	TGTGCCAGCAGCCAGGGGTGGCGGACTCAAGAGACCCAGTACTTC	CASSQGWRTQETQYF
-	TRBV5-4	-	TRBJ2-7	TGTGCCAGCAGCAAATCCCTGGGAGGCTACGAGCAGTACTTC	CASSKSLGGYEQYF
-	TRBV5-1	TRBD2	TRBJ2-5	TGCGCCAGCAGCCCGGGGGGGGCGGCACAAGAGACCCAGTACTTC	CASSPGGAAQETQYF
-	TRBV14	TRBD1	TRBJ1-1	TGTGCCTTAAGGGACAGGGAATTGGCGTCGCGAGCTTTCTTT	CALRDRELASRAFF
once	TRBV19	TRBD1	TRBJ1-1	TGTGCCAGTAGCCCGGGGGACTCAGGGGGCACTGAAGCTTTCTTT	CASSPGDSGGTEAFF
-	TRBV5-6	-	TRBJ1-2	TGTGCCAGCAGCTCCTCGTACACAGGGACCTATGGCTACACCTTC	CASSSSYTGTYGYTF
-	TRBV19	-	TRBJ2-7	TGTGCCAGTAGTATAGGGCAGTCCTACGAGCAGTACTTC	CASSIGQSYEQYF
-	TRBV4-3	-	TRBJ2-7	TGCGCCAGCAGCCAAGACACCCGGTTCTACGAGCAGTACTTC	CASSQDTRFYEQYF
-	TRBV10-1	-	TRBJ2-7	TGCGCCAGCAGTGGGCCTAGTAAGTACGAGCAGTACTTC	CASSGPSKYEQYF
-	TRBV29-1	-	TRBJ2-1	TGCAGCGTAGAGGACAGAATTCTCCAGAATGAGCAGTTCTTC	CSVEDRILQNEQFF
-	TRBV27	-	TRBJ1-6	TGTGCCAGCAGCTTGTTACAGGGCAATTCACCCCTCCACTTT	CASSLLQGNSPLHF
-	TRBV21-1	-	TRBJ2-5	TGTGCCAGCAGCCCGATCCGCCTACTAGCGGGAGGATTAAAAGAGACCCAGTACTTC	CASSPIRLLAGGLKETQYF
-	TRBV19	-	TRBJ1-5	TGTGCCAGTAGTATGGGGCTAGATCAGCCCCAGCATTTT	CASSMGLDQPQHF
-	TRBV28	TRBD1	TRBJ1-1	TGTGCCAGCAGAACGGGACAGGGATTTGTAGCTGAAGCTTTCTTT	CASRTGQGFVAEAFF
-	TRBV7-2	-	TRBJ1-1	TGTGCCAGCAGCTTAAGGAGGCAGAGTAAAGCTTTCTTT	CASSLRRQSKAFF
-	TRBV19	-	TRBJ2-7	TGTGCCAGTAGATTGACGGACGGTTCCTACGAGCAGTACTTC	CASRLTDGSYEQYF
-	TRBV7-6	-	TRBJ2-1	TGTGCCAGCAGCTTGTCCCCCAACGGTCGAAATGACAATGAGCAGTTCTTC	CASSLSPNGRNDNEQFF
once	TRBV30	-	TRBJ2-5	TGTGCCTGGTGCCGGAACCAAGAGACCCAGTACTTC	CAWCRNQETQYF
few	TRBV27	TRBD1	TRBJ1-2	TGTGCCAGCAGTGCAGGGGGGTCGCCTGGCTATGGCTACACCTTC	CASSAGGSPGYGYTF